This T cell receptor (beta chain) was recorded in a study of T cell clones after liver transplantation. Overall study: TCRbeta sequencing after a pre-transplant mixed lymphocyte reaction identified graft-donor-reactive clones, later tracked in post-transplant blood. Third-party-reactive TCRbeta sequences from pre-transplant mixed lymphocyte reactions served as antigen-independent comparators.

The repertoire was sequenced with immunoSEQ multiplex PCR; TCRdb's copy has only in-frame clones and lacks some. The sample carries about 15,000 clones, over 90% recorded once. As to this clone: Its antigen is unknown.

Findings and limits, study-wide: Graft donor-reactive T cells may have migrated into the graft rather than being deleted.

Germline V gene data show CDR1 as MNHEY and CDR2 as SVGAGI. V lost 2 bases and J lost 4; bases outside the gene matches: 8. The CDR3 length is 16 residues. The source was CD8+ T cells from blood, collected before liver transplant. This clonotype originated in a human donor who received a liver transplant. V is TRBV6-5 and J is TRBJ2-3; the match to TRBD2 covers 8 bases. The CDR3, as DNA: TGTGCCAGCAGTTACCTCACTAGCGGAGCTTCAGATACGCAGTATTTT. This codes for CASSYLTSGASDTQYF.